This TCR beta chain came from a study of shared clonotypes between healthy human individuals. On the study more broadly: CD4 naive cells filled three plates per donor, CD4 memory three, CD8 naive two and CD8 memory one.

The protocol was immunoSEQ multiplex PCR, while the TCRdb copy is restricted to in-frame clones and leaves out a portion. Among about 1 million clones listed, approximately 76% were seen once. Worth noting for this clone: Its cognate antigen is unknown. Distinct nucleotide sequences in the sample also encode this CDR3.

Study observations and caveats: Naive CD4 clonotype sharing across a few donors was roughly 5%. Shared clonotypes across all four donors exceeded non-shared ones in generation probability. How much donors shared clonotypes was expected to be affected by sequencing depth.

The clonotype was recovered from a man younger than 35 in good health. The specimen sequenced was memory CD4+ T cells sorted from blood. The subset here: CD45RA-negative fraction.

The CDR3 DNA reads as TGTGCCAGCTCACCCCCCACTAGCGGGGGTTCCTACAATGAGCAGTTCTTC. It yields the protein CASSPPTSGGSYNEQFF. V gene TRBV18 combines with J gene TRBJ2-1; 11 positions agree with TRBD2. CDR1 is KGHSH, CDR2 LQKENI, per germline. The CDR3 extends over 17 amino acids. V was clipped by 3 bases and J by 1 base; unmatched bases: 5.